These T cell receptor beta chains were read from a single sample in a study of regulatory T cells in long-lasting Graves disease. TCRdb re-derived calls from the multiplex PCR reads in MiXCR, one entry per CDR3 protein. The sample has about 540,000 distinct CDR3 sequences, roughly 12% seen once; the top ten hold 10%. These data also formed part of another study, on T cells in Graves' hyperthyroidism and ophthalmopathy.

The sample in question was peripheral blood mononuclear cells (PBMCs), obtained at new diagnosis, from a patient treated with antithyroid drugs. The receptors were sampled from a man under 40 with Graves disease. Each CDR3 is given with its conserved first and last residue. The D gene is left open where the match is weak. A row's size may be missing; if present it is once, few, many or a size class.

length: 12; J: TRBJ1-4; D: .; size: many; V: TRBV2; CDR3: CASRARYEKLFF; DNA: TGTGCCAGCAGAGCTCGATACGAAAAACTGTTTTTT
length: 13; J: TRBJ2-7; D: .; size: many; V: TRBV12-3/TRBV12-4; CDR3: CASSSKGRLEQYF; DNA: TGTGCCAGCAGCTCAAAGGGGCGACTCGAGCAGTACTTC
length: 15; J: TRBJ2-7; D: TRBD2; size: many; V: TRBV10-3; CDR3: CAITSGLAGPYEQYF; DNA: TGTGCCATCACCTCAGGACTAGCGGGCCCCTACGAGCAGTACTTC
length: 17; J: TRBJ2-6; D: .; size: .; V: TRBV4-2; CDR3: CASSQGKGGSGANVLTF; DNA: TGTGCCAGCAGCCAGGGGAAAGGGGGTTCCGGGGCCAACGTCCTGACTTTC
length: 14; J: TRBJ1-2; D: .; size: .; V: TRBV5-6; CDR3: CASSLNGLIYGYTF; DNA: TGTGCCAGCAGCTTGAATGGCCTGATCTATGGCTACACCTTC
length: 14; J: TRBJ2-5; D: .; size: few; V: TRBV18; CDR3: CASSPKSGRETQYF; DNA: TGTGCCAGCTCACCAAAAAGCGGTCGAGAGACCCAGTACTTC
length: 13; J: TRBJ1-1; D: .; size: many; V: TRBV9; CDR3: CASSVGGDTEAFF; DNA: TGTGCCAGCAGCGTAGGAGGGGACACTGAAGCTTTCTTT
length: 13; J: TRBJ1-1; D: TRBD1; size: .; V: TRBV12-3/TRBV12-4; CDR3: CASSEGARTEAFF; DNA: TGTGCCAGCAGTGAGGGGGCGCGAACTGAAGCTTTCTTT
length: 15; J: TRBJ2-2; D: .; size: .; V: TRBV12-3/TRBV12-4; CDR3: CASTRGRTGIGELFF; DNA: TGTGCCAGCACTCGGGGCCGAACCGGGATCGGGGAGCTGTTTTTT
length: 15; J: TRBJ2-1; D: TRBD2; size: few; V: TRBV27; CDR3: CASSLWGGGSGEQFF; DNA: TGTGCCAGCAGCCTGTGGGGGGGGGGGAGCGGGGAGCAGTTCTTC
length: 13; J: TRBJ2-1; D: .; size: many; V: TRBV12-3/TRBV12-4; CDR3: CASSPGVYNEQFF; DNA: TGTGCCAGCAGCCCCGGGGTTTACAATGAGCAGTTCTTC
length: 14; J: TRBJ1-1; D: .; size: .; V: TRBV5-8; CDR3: CASSYSTGNTEAFF; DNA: TGTGCCAGCAGCTACTCCACAGGGAACACTGAAGCTTTCTTT
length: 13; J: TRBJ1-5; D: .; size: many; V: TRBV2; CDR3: CASSYDSNQPQHF; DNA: TGTGCCAGCAGTTACGACAGCAATCAGCCCCAGCATTTT
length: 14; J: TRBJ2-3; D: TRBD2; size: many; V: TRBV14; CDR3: CASRGGPQGDTQYF; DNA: TGTGCCAGCCGCGGGGGACCCCAGGGAGATACGCAGTATTTT
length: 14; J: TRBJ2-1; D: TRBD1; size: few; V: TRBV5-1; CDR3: CASSDGTGYFVQFF; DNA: TGCGCCAGCAGCGACGGGACAGGGTATTTTGTGCAGTTCTTC
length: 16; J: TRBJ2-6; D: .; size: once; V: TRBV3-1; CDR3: CASSQDLTAGANVLTF; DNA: TGTGCCAGCAGCCAAGATCTAACAGCTGGGGCCAACGTCCTGACTTTC
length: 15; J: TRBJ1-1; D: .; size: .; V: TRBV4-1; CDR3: CASSQDLAGATEAFF; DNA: TGCGCCAGCAGCCAAGATCTTGCGGGGGCCACTGAAGCTTTCTTT
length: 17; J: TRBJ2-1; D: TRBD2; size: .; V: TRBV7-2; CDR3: CASSPAPLARSYNEQFF; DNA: TGTGCCAGCAGCCCCGCCCCACTAGCGCGCTCCTACAATGAGCAGTTCTTC
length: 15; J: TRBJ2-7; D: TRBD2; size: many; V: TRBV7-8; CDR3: CASSPSSGRVYEQYF; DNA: TGTGCCAGCAGCCCAAGTAGCGGGAGGGTGTACGAGCAGTACTTC
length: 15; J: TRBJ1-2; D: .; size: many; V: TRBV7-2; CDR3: CASSPDRLSNYGYTF; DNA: TGTGCCAGCAGCCCAGACAGGCTCTCTAACTATGGCTACACCTTC
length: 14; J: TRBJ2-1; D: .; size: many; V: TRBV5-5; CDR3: CASSSGGRGNEQFF; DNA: TGTGCCAGCAGCTCGGGGGGCAGGGGCAATGAGCAGTTCTTC
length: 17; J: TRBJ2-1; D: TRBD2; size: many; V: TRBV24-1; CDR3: CATSDSHSGGAYNEQFF; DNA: TGTGCCACCAGTGATTCGCACTCGGGAGGCGCCTACAATGAGCAGTTCTTC
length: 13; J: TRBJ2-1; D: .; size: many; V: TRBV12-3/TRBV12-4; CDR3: CASTLSSYNEQFF; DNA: TGTGCCAGCACTCTTTCGTCCTACAATGAGCAGTTCTTC
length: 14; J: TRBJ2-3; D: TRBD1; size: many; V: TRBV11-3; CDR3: CASSHPGQGNTQYF; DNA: TGTGCCAGCAGCCATCCTGGACAGGGAAATACGCAGTATTTT
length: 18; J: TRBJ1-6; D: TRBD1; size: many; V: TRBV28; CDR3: CASKTDREARYYNSPLHF; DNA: TGTGCCAGCAAAACGGACAGGGAAGCGAGATATTATAATTCACCCCTCCACTTT
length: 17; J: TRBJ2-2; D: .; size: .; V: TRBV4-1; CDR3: CASSQDGARVNTGELFF; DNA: TGCGCCAGCAGCCAAGACGGGGCGAGGGTCAACACCGGGGAGCTGTTTTTT
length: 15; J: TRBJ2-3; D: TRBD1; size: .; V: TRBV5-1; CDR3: CASSLPDREADTQYF; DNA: TGCGCCAGCAGCTTGCCCGACAGGGAAGCAGATACGCAGTATTTT
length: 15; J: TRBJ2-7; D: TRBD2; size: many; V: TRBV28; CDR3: CASSQRTSGSYEQYF; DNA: TGTGCCAGCAGTCAAAGGACTAGCGGATCCTACGAGCAGTACTTC
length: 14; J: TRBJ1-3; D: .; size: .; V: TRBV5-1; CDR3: CASSADSAGNTIYF; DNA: TGCGCCAGCAGCGCCGACAGCGCTGGAAACACCATATATTTT
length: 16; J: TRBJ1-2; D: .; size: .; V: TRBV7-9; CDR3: CASSPPLWNVNYGYTF; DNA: TGTGCCAGCAGCCCTCCGTTATGGAATGTTAACTATGGCTACACCTTC
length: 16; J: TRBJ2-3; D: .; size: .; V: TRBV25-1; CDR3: CASSEGDLLFTDTQYF; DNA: TGTGCCAGCAGTGAGGGCGACCTCCTTTTCACAGATACGCAGTATTTT
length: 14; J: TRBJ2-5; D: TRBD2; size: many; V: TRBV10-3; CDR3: CAVTSGRTQETQYF; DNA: TGTGCCGTCACTAGCGGGAGGACCCAAGAGACCCAGTACTTC
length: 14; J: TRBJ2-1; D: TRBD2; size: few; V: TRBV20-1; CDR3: CSASPSGARNEQFF; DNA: TGCAGTGCTAGCCCTAGCGGGGCCCGCAATGAGCAGTTCTTC
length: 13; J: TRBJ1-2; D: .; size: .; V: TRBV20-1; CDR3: CSAVPNTGQGYTF; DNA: TGCAGTGCTGTACCGAACACAGGGCAAGGCTACACCTTC
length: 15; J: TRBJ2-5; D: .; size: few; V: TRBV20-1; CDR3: CSARSPQTAGETQYF; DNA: TGCAGTGCTAGATCCCCCCAAACCGCCGGGGAGACCCAGTACTTC
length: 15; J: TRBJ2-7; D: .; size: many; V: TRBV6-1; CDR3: CASTPLDTASYEQYF; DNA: TGTGCCAGCACCCCCCTGGACACTGCCTCCTACGAGCAGTACTTC
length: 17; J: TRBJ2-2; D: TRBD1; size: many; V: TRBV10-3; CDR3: CAISGWTGPSNTGELFF; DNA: TGTGCCATCAGTGGATGGACAGGGCCCTCGAACACCGGGGAGCTGTTTTTT
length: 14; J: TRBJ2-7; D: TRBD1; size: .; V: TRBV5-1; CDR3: CASSGRQGEYEQYF; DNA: TGCGCCAGCAGTGGGAGACAGGGGGAGTACGAGCAGTACTTC
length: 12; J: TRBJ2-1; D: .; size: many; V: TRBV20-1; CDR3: CSAREGGAEQFF; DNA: TGCAGTGCTAGAGAAGGAGGTGCTGAGCAGTTCTTC
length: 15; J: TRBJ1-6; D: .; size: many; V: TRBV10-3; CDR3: CAISADRSYNSPLHF; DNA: TGTGCCATCAGCGCCGACAGGTCATATAATTCACCCCTCCACTTT
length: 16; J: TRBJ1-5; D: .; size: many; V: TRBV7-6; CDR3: CASSLESGQENQPQHF; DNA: TGTGCCAGCAGCTTAGAATCTGGGCAGGAAAATCAGCCCCAGCATTTT
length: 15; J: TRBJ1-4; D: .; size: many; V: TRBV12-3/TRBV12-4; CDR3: CASSSLQGWAGKLFF; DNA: TGTGCCAGCAGTTCCCTCCAGGGATGGGCGGGAAAACTGTTTTTT
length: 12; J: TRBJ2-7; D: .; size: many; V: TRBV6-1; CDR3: CASSASGYEQYF; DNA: TGTGCCAGCAGCGCGAGCGGCTACGAGCAGTACTTC